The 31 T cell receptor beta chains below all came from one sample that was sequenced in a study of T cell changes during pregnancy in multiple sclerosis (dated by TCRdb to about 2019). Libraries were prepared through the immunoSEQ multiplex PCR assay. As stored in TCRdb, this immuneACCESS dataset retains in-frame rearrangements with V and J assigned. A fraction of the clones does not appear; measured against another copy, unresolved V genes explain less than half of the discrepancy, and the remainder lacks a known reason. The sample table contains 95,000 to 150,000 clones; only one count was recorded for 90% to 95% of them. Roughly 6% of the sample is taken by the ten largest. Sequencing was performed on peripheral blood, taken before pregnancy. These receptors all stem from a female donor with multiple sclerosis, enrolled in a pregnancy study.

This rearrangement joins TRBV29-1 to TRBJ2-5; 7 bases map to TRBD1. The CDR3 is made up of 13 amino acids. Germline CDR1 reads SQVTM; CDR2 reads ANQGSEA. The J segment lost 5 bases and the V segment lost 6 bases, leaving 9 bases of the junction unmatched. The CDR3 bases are TGCAGCGTAGCAGACAGGGAATGGGAGACCCAGTACTTC. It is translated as CSVADREWETQYF.

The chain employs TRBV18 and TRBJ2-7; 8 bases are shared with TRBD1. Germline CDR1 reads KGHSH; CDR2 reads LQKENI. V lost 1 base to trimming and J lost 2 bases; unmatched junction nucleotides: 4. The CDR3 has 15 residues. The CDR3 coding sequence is TGTGCCAGCTCACCACGCCGGACAGGGCCCTACGAGCAGTACTTC. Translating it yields CASSPRRTGPYEQYF.

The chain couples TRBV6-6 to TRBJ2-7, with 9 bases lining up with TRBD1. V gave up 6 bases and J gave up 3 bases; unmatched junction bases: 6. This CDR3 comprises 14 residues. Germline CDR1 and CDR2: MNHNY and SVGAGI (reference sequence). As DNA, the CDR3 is TGTGCCAGCAGCAAGACAGGGGGGGGCTACGAGCAGTACTTC. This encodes CASSKTGGGYEQYF.

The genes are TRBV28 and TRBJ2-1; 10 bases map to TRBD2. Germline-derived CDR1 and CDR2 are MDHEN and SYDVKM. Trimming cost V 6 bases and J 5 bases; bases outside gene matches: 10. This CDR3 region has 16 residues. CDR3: CASSETAGGIHNEQFF. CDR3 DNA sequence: TGTGCCAGCAGCGAAACAGCGGGAGGGATCCACAATGAGCAGTTCTTC.

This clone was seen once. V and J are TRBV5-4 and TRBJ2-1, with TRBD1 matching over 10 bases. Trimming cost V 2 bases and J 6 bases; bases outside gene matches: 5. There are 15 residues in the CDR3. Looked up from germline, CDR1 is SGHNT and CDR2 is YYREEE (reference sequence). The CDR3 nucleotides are TGTGCCAGCAGCTTCCGGGACAGGGGTTTCAATGAGCAGTTCTTC. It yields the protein CASSFRDRGFNEQFF.

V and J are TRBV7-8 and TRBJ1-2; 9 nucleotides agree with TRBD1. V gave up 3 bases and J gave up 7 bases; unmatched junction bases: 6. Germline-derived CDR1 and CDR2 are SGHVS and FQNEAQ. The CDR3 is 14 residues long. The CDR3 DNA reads TGTGCCAGCAGCTTCGGACAGGGGATGGGTGGCTACACCTTC. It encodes CASSFGQGMGGYTF. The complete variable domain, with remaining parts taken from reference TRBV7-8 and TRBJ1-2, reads GAGVSQSPRYKVAKRGQDVALRCDPISGHVSLFWYQQALGQGPEFLTYFQNEAQLDKSGLPSDRFFAERPEGSVSTLKIQRTQQEDSAVYLCASSFGQGMGGYTFGSGTRLTVV.

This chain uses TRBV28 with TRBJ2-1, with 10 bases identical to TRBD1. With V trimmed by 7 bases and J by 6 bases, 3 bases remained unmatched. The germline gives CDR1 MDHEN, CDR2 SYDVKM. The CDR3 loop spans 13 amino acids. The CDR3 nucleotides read TGTGCCAGCATCGGACAGGGGGTCAATGAGCAGTTCTTC. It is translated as CASIGQGVNEQFF.

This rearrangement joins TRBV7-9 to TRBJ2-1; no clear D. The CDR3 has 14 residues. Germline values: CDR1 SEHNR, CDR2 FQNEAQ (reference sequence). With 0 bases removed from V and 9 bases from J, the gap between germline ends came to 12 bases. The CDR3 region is CASSLANAPSEQFF. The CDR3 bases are TGTGCCAGCAGCTTAGCAAACGCCCCGAGTGAGCAGTTCTTC.

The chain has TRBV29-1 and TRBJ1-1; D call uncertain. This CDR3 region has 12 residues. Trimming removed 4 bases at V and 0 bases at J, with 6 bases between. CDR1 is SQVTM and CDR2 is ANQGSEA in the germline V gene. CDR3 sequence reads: CSVGRVNTEAFF. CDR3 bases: TGCAGCGTTGGAAGAGTGAACACTGAAGCTTTCTTT.

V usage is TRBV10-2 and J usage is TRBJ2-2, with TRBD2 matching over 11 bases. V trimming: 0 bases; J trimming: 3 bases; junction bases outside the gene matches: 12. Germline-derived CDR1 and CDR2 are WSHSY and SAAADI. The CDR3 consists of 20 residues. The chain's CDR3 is CASSESGSGRARSDTGELFF. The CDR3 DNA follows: TGCGCCAGCAGTGAGTCGGGTAGCGGGAGGGCCAGGAGTGACACCGGGGAGCTGTTTTTT.

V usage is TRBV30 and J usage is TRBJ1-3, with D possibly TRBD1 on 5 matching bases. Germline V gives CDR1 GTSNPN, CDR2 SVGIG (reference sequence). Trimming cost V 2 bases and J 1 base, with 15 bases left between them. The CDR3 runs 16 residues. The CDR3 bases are TGTGCCTGGAGTACCAAGGACAAGAGTTCTGGAAACACCATATATTTT. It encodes CAWSTKDKSSGNTIYF.

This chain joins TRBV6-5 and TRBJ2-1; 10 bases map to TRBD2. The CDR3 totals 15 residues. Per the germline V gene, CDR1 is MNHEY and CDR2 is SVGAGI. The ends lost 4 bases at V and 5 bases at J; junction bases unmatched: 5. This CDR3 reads CASSSSGSLNNEQFF. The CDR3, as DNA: TGTGCCAGCAGTTCTAGCGGGAGCCTCAACAATGAGCAGTTCTTC.

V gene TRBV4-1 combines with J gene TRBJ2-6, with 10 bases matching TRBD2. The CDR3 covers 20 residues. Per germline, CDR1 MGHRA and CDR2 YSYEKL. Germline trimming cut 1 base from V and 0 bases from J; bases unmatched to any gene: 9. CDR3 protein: CASSQVVTSGFSSGANVLTF. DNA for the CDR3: TGCGCCAGCAGCCAAGTCGTGACTAGCGGGTTCTCCTCTGGGGCCAACGTCCTGACTTTC.

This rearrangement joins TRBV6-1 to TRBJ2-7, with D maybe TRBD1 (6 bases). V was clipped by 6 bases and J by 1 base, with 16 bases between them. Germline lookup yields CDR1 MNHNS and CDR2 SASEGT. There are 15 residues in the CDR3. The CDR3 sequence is CASSPEPGQSYEQYF. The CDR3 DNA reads TGTGCCAGCAGCCCCGAACCCGGACAGTCCTACGAGCAGTACTTC.

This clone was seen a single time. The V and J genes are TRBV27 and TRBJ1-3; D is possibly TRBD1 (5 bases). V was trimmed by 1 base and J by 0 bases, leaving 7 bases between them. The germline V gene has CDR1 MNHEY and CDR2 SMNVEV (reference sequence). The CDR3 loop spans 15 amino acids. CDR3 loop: CASSLYGGSGNTIYF. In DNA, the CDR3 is TGTGCCAGCAGTTTATACGGGGGCTCTGGAAACACCATATATTTT.

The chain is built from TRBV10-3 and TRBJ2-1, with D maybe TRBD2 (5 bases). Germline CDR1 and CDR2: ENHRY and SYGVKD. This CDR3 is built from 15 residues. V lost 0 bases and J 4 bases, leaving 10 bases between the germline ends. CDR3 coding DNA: TGTGCCATCAGTGAGTCGTCTCCGGGATACAATGAGCAGTTCTTC. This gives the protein CAISESSPGYNEQFF.

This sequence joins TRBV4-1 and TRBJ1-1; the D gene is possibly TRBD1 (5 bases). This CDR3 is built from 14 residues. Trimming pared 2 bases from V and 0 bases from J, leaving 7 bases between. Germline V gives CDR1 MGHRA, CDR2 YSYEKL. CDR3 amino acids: CASSQNRMNTEAFF. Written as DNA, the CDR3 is TGCGCCAGCAGCCAAAACAGGATGAACACTGAAGCTTTCTTT.

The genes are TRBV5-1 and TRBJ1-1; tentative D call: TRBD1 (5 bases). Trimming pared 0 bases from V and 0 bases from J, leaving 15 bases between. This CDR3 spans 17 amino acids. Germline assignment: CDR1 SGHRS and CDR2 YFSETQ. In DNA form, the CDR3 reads TGCGCCAGCAGCTTGGTGGCAGGGAGGGCGATGAACACTGAAGCTTTCTTT. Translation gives CASSLVAGRAMNTEAFF.

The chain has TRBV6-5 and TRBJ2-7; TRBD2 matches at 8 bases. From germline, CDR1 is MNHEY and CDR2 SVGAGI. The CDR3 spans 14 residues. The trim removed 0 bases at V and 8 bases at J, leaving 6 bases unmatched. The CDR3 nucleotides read TGTGCCAGCAGTTACTCGATGACTAGCGATCAGCAGTACTTC. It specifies CASSYSMTSDQQYF.

The CDR3 region has the DNA TGTGCCAGCAGCTTGCGACTAGCGGGAGGGCCCTCGGACCAAGAGACCCAGTACTTC. This gives the protein CASSLRLAGGPSDQETQYF. This chain uses TRBV5-6 with TRBJ2-5, with TRBD2 matching 14 bases. Germline CDR1 SGHDT, CDR2 YYEEEE. V was pared by 1 base and J by 0 bases, with 8 bases of the junction left unmatched. The CDR3 length is 19 residues.

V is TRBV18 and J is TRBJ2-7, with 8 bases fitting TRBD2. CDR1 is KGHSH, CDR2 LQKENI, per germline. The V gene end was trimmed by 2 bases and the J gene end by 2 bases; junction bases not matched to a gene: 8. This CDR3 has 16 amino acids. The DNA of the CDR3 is TGTGCCAGCTCACCATATAGCGGGACCCCACCCTACGAGCAGTACTTC. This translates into CASSPYSGTPPYEQYF.

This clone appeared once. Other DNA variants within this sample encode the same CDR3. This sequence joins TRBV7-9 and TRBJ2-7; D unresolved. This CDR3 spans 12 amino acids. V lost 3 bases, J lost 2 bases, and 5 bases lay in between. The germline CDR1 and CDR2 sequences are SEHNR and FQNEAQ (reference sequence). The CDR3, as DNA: TGTGCCAGCAGCTTGCGAGCCTACGAGCAGTACTTC. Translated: CASSLRAYEQYF.

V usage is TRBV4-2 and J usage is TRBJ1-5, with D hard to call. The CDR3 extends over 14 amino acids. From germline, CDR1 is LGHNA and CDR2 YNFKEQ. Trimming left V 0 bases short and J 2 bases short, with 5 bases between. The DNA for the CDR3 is TGTGCCAGCAGCCAAGATCAGGGCAATCAGCCCCAGCATTTT. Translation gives CASSQDQGNQPQHF.

In DNA, the CDR3 is TGCGCCAGCAGCTTGGCCGGGACAGGGCGCACCGGGGAGCTGTTTTTT. Amino acid sequence: CASSLAGTGRTGELFF. The chain couples TRBV5-1 to TRBJ2-2; 9 nucleotides align to TRBD1. V lost 0 bases and J lost 4; bases outside the gene matches: 4. Germline lookup yields CDR1 SGHRS and CDR2 YFSETQ. The CDR3 length is 16 residues. Supplemented by reference TRBV5-1 and TRBJ2-2, the full variable domain reads KAGVTQTPRYLIKTRGQQVTLSCSPISGHRSVSWYQQTPGQGLQFLFEYFSETQRNKGNFPGRFSGRQFSNSRSEMNVSTLELGDSALYLCASSLAGTGRTGELFFGEGSRLTVL.

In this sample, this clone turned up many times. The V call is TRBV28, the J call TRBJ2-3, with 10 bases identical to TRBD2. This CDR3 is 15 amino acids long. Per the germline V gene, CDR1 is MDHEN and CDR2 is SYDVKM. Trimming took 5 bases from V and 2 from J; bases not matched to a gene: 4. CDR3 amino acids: CASSKLAGLTDTQYF. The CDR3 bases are TGTGCCAGCAGTAAACTAGCGGGACTCACAGATACGCAGTATTTT.

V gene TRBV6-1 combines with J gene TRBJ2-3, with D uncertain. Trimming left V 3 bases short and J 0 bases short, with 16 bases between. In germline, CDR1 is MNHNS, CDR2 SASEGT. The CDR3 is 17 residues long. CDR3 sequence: CASSDVRSVTSTDTQYF. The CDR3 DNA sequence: TGTGCCAGCAGTGATGTCCGGTCGGTAACTAGCACAGATACGCAGTATTTT.

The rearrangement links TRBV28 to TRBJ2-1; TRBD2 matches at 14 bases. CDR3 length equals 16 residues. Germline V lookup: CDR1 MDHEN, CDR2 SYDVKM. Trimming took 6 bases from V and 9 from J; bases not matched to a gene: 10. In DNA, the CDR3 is TGTGCCAGCAGAGAAGGGACTAGCGGGAGAGGGGCTGAGCAGTTCTTC. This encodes CASREGTSGRGAEQFF.

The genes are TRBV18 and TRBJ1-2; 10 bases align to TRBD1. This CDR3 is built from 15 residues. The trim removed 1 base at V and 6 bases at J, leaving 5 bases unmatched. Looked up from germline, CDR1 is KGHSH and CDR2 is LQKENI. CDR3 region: CASSPLDRGQDGYTF. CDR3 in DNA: TGTGCCAGCTCACCACTAGACAGGGGGCAGGATGGCTACACCTTC.

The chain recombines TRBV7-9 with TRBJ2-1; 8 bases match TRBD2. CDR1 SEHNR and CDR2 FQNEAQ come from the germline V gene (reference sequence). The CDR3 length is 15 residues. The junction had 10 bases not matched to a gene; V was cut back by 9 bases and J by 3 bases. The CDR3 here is CASSHLLADYNEQFF. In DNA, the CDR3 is TGTGCCAGTAGCCACTTACTAGCGGACTACAATGAGCAGTTCTTC.

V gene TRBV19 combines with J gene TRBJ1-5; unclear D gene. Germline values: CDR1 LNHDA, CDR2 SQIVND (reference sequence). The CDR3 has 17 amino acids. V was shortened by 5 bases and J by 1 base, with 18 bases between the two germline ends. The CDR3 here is CASSFPGGRGSNQPQHF. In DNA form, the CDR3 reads TGTGCCAGTAGTTTTCCCGGAGGGAGAGGAAGCAATCAGCCCCAGCATTTT.

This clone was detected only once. This CDR3 is CASSMRQGNTIYF. Written as DNA, the CDR3 is TGTGCCAGCAGTATGAGACAGGGAAACACCATATATTTT. This chain connects TRBV7-9 to TRBJ1-3; TRBD1 might be the D (5 bases). This CDR3 is 13 amino acids long. V lost 6 bases and J lost 4, with 10 bases in between. Germline lookup yields CDR1 SEHNR and CDR2 FQNEAQ (reference sequence).